These 10 T cell receptor beta chains share one sample of origin, sequenced in a study of blood T cell repertoires in COVID-19. The table came from immunoSEQ multiplex PCR; TCRdb's copy has only in-frame clones and leaves some out. Counted here are 22,000 or so clones, nearly 90% occurring once; the ten biggest clones make up roughly a tenth. Sequencing was performed on peripheral blood. These receptors were obtained from a human donor in a cohort sampled during active COVID-19. The donor label of this sample is uncertain.

The genes are TRBV5-6 and TRBJ1-2; D remains unclear. CDR3 length: 12 amino acids. The V end lost 0 bases, the J end lost 6 bases, and 6 bases lay between the germline ends. The germline CDR1 and CDR2 sequences are SGHDT and YYEEEE. The chain's CDR3 is CASSLGQDGYTF. The CDR3 DNA reads TGTGCCAGCAGCTTGGGTCAGGATGGCTACACCTTC.

The chain uses TRBV3-1 (or the pseudogene TRBV3-2) and TRBJ2-1; TRBD2 agrees at 9 bases. V shed 2 bases, J shed 3 bases, and the junction held 2 bases outside the gene matches. Germline V CDR1 and CDR2: LGHDT, YNNKEL (reference sequence). There are 15 residues in the CDR3. In DNA form, the CDR3 reads TGTGCCAGCAGCCAACTAGCGGGGAACTACAATGAGCAGTTCTTC. This translates into CASSQLAGNYNEQFF.

This chain connects TRBV30 to TRBJ2-7, with D possibly matching TRBD1 (5 bases). With 3 bases removed from V and 4 bases from J, the gap between germline ends came to 10 bases. There are 12 residues in the CDR3. In germline, CDR1 is GTSNPN, CDR2 SVGIG (reference sequence). Written as DNA, the CDR3 is TGTGCCTGGAGAAGTAAGGGGTACGAGCAGTACTTC. Translation: CAWRSKGYEQYF.

This chain links TRBV24-1 with TRBJ1-4, with 7 bases lining up with TRBD1. CDR1 KGHDR and CDR2 SFDVKD come from the germline V gene. The CDR3 covers 19 residues. V lost 3 bases to trimming and J lost 3 bases; unmatched junction nucleotides: 15. The CDR3 is CATSDPDRILRTANEKLFF. The DNA of the CDR3 is TGTGCCACCAGTGATCCGGACAGGATCTTGCGCACGGCTAATGAAAAACTGTTTTTT.

This chain joins TRBV5-3 and TRBJ2-7, with TRBD2 as a possible D gene (5 bases). TRBV5-3 is noted as an ORF with a role that remains uncertain. The CDR3 sequence is 12 residues long. V dropped 2 bases and J dropped 7 bases, with 10 bases sitting between them. CDR3 coding DNA: TGTGCCAGAAGCTTCGGTCCGGGAGAGCAGTACTTC. This gives the protein CARSFGPGEQYF.

The chain is built from TRBV12-3 or TRBV12-4 and TRBJ1-1; D might be TRBD1 (6 bases). The germline V and J ends were trimmed by 2 bases and 8 bases, with 12 bases remaining between them. CDR3 length equals 13 residues. CDR3 protein: CASSLRTALEAFF. The DNA for the CDR3 is TGTGCCAGCAGTTTACGGACAGCACTCGAAGCTTTCTTT.

The chain recombines TRBV4-1 with TRBJ2-3; perhaps TRBD2 as D (6 bases). CDR1 and CDR2 from the germline V gene are MGHRA and YSYEKL. There are 15 residues in the CDR3. V was cut by 0 bases and J by 2 bases, with 9 bases left in between. The CDR3 coding sequence is TGCGCCAGCAGCCAAGAGGAGGGAGTCACAGATACGCAGTATTTT. It codes for CASSQEEGVTDTQYF.

The rearrangement links TRBV3-1 (or the pseudogene TRBV3-2) to TRBJ2-3; D is possibly TRBD2 (5 bases). The CDR3 is made up of 15 amino acids. Trimming cost V 4 bases and J 0 bases, with 11 bases left between them. Germline V gene lookup returns CDR1 LGHDT and CDR2 YNNKEL (reference sequence). The CDR3 spells CASSPGRTSTDTQYF. The CDR3 DNA follows: TGTGCCAGCAGCCCTGGAAGGACTAGCACAGATACGCAGTATTTT.

The CDR3 DNA reads TGTGCCAGCAGTCAGGGGGAGACCGGGGAGCTGTTTTTT. The encoded protein is CASSQGETGELFF. The chain uses TRBV2 and TRBJ2-2; 7 nucleotides line up with TRBD1. V shed 5 bases and J 5 bases; nucleotides not matched to a gene: 2. The germline V gene has CDR1 SNHLY and CDR2 FYNNEI. This CDR3 is built from 13 residues.

The V and J genes are TRBV6-6 and TRBJ1-2, with 9 nucleotides matching TRBD1. V shed 3 bases, J shed 4 bases, and the junction held 6 bases outside the gene matches. The CDR3 sequence is 15 residues long. Germline CDR1 reads MNHNY; CDR2 reads SVGAGI (reference sequence). The CDR3 nucleotides read TGTGCCAGCAGTTATGCGGACAGGGGACGCTATGGCTACACCTTC. Protein product: CASSYADRGRYGYTF.